Below, one TCR beta chain is given with its context. What it binds is unknown. This sample was included in a study of blood T cells in healthy people across ages. The use of a sample-barcoded 5' primer and a J-beta primer mix characterized a second PCR of about 6 to 12 cycles. TCRdb passed the 5' RACE reads through MiXCR, listing each CDR3 protein once. This table has about 670,000 distinct CDR3 sequences, 52% appearing once. V was shortened by 7 bases and J by 8 bases, with 17 bases between the two germline ends. The germline gives CDR1 MGHDK, CDR2 SYGVNS. This CDR3 comprises 13 residues. Study-wide findings and caveats: A roughly linear fall in TCR beta diversity per million T cells was seen with increasing age.

The genes are TRBV25-1 and TRBJ1-2, with D perhaps matching TRBD1 (6 bases). This sequence was found in a woman of 80 years or more in good health. Specimen: blood. This chain's CDR3 is CASTQGAVGGYTF. Here the CDR3 DNA reads TGTGCCAGCACACAGGGTGCAGTTGGCGGCTACACCTTC.